This T cell receptor beta chain was observed in a study of beta chain features in type 1 diabetes. Overall study context: Patients did not differ from healthy donors in age, gender or cell yield. The number of sorted cells examined across all samples was 107,917,701. Whole-study findings and limits: In all four CD4+ subsets, TCRB CDR3 length was significantly, moderately reduced in type 1 diabetes. The similarity of naive, central memory and Treg TCRB repertoires appeared greater among patients than among healthy donors.

Germline V CDR1 and CDR2: SGHAT, FQNNGV. This CDR3 comprises 13 residues. V was trimmed by 7 bases and J by 7 bases, leaving 16 bases between them. Details on this clone: The antigen remains undetermined.

TCRB transcripts that were expressed got sequenced, as all of the isolated RNA had been reverse transcribed. The table came from immunoSEQ multiplex PCR; TCRdb's copy has only in-frame clones and leaves some out. Here the sample spans roughly 730,000 clones, roughly 13% being singletons. The rearrangement links TRBV11-2 to TRBJ1-2, with D possibly TRBD1 on 5 matching bases. The clonotype was recovered from a man between 18 and 29 years old with type 1 diabetes. The specimen sequenced was naive CD4+ T cells from blood. CDR3 sequence reads: CASTPVGEVGYTF. CDR3 sequence (DNA): TGTGCCAGCACCCCGGTAGGGGAGGTTGGCTACACCTTC. The entire variable domain, with the rest obtained from reference TRBV11-2 and TRBJ1-2, is as follows: EAGVAQSPRYKIIEKRQSVAFWCNPISGHATLYWYQQILGQGPKLLIQFQNNGVVDDSQLPKDRFSAERLKGVDSTLKIQPAKLEDSAVYLCASTPVGEVGYTFGSGTRLTVV.